This T cell receptor (beta chain) comes out of a study of cytomegalovirus exposure and HLA in healthy donors. This CDR3 spans 17 amino acids. Germline-derived CDR1 and CDR2 are SGHNT and YYREEE (reference sequence). The ends were cut back, 0 bases at V and 4 bases at J, with 19 bases in the middle. Whole-study results and caveats: In vitro experiments confirmed that a few CMV-associated chains were specific for CMV antigens.

This clone was counted only a few times. The antigen is undetermined. The study ran its PCR with 60 Vbeta and 13 Jbeta primers. Generated by immunoSEQ multiplex PCR, the TCRdb table keeps only in-frame clones and is missing some. Among about 140,000 clones listed, roughly 65% were seen once. Material for sequencing was PBMCs. This rearrangement joins TRBV5-4 to TRBJ1-1; possibly TRBD1 for D (5 bases). This TCR derives from a woman in her twenties or thirties in good health and CMV-seronegative. The CDR3 here is CASSLEIGQGGRTEAFF. The CDR3 DNA reads as TGTGCCAGCAGCTTGGAGATTGGGCAGGGAGGACGCACTGAAGCTTTCTTT.